A selection of T cell receptor beta chains follows, all from one sample in a study of T cell clones after liver transplantation. The repertoire was sequenced with immunoSEQ multiplex PCR; TCRdb's copy has only in-frame clones and lacks some. Of roughly 55,000 clones in the sample, 65% to 80% were seen once. The sequences come from CD4+ T cells from blood, collected approximately 52 months after liver transplant. The receptors stem from a human patient who received a liver transplant. A subset of T cells may come from the graft donor. Each CDR3 is given with its conserved first and last residue. D genes are given only for firm matches. The size field is filled for only some rows; it gives once, few, many or a size class.

TRBJ1-6 | few | TRBD1 | TRBV9 | CASSPPPTGDGSPLHF | TGTGCCAGCAGCCCCCCTCCGACAGGGGATGGTTCACCCCTCCACTTT
TRBJ2-1 | NA | NA | TRBV2 | CASSEDTALAPVF | TGTGCCAGCAGTGAAGACACCGCATTAGCCCCGGTCTTC
TRBJ1-1 | NA | NA | TRBV15 | CATSREAGGSAEAFF | TGTGCCACCAGCAGAGAGGCGGGGGGTAGTGCTGAAGCTTTCTTT
TRBJ2-7 | once | NA | TRBV6-6 | CASSPNTVSSRGKQYF | TGTGCCAGCAGCCCCAATACAGTTTCTTCCAGAGGAAAGCAGTACTTC
TRBJ2-4 | NA | NA | TRBV6-1 | CASSEALGSTLAKNIQYF | TGTGCCAGCAGTGAAGCGCTGGGAAGCACCCTAGCCAAAAACATTCAGTACTTC
TRBJ2-3 | NA | TRBD1 | TRBV5-4 | CATWNRGQDTQYF | TGTGCCACTTGGAACAGGGGGCAGGATACGCAGTATTTT
TRBJ1-2 | NA | TRBD1 | TRBV6-4 | CASSDSARGDGYTF | TGTGCCAGCAGTGACTCAGCCAGGGGGGATGGCTACACCTTC
TRBJ1-1 | NA | TRBD1 | TRBV29-1 | CSVEDRGRGSTEAFF | TGCAGCGTTGAAGATCGTGGCAGGGGGTCCACTGAAGCTTTCTTT
TRBJ1-1 | few | NA | TRBV18 | CASSLGGDTEAFF | TGTGCCAGCTCACTCGGGGGGGACACTGAAGCTTTCTTT
TRBJ1-5 | NA | TRBD1 | TRBV6-5 | CASSPDRRDQPQHF | TGTGCCAGCAGCCCGGACAGGCGGGATCAGCCCCAGCATTTT
TRBJ1-1 | few | NA | TRBV15 | CATSTPRRGQDTEAFF | TGTGCCACCAGCACCCCCCGGCGGGGGCAGGACACTGAAGCTTTCTTT
TRBJ1-2 | many | NA | TRBV5-4 | CASSWDTNYGYTF | TGTGCCAGCAGCTGGGACACAAACTATGGCTACACCTTC
TRBJ2-1 | NA | NA | TRBV18 | CASSSDGGARVEQFF | TGTGCCAGCTCATCAGATGGGGGGGCGCGGGTTGAGCAGTTCTTC
TRBJ1-5 | NA | NA | TRBV6-5 | CASRSGASRSQHF | TGTGCCAGCAGGTCAGGGGCGAGTCGGTCCCAGCATTTT
TRBJ2-7 | NA | NA | TRBV6-5 | CASSPGFYYEQYF | TGTGCCAGCAGCCCGGGGTTTTACTACGAGCAGTACTTC
TRBJ2-1 | NA | NA | TRBV11-2 | CASSLGWSGEQFF | TGTGCCAGCAGCTTAGGCTGGTCGGGTGAGCAGTTCTTC
TRBJ2-7 | NA | NA | TRBV12-1 | CASSFARGSGGPSSYEQYF | NA
TRBJ1-1 | NA | TRBD1 | TRBV4-1 | CASSQGTGGRAFF | TGCGCCAGCAGCCAAGGGACAGGGGGCCGAGCTTTCTTT
TRBJ2-7 | few | TRBD1 | TRBV2 | CASSGQGTYEQYF | TGTGCCAGCAGTGGACAGGGAACCTACGAGCAGTACTTC
TRBJ2-5 | once | NA | TRBV19 | CASSLQETQYF | TGTGCCAGTAGTCTGCAAGAGACCCAGTACTTC
TRBJ1-4 | few | TRBD1 | TRBV30 | CAWNRDRGDEKLFF | TGTGCCTGGAACCGGGACAGAGGGGATGAAAAACTGTTTTTT
TRBJ1-2 | few | NA | TRBV4-2 | CASSQDQGFSNYGYTF | TGTGCCAGCAGCCAAGACCAAGGGTTTAGCAACTATGGCTACACCTTC
TRBJ2-7 | NA | NA | TRBV5-8 | CASSRGYEQYF | TGTGCCAGCTCGAGGGGGTACGAGCAGTACTTC
TRBJ2-4 | NA | NA | TRBV6-4 | CASSVEWGTSNIQYF | TGTGCCAGCAGTGTGGAATGGGGGACCTCAAACATTCAGTACTTC
TRBJ1-3 | few | NA | TRBV6-5 | CASSYSGLGVGNTIYF | TGTGCCAGCAGTTACTCAGGATTGGGGGTTGGAAACACCATATATTTT
TRBJ1-6 | few | NA | TRBV27 | CASSSGDRSSPLHF | TGTGCCAGCAGTTCCGGGGACCGGAGTTCACCCCTCCACTTT
TRBJ2-7 | NA | TRBD1 | TRBV5-1 | CASSSRQGLPYEQYF | TGCGCCAGCAGCTCCCGACAGGGGCTTCCCTACGAGCAGTACTTC
TRBJ1-1 | NA | NA | TRBV11-3 | CASSRGGGPGEAFF | TGTGCCAGCAGCCGAGGTGGGGGCCCAGGGGAAGCTTTCTTT
TRBJ2-3 | NA | TRBD1 | TRBV7-8 | CASSPGQGLTDTQYF | TGTGCCAGCAGCCCCGGACAGGGATTGACAGATACGCAGTATTTT
TRBJ2-5 | NA | TRBD2 | TRBV29-1 | CSIKTSGGAGETQYF | TGCAGCATAAAGACTAGCGGGGGGGCAGGGGAGACCCAGTACTTC
TRBJ2-7 | NA | NA | TRBV9 | CASSVKGSGASYEQYF | TGTGCCAGCAGCGTAAAAGGTAGCGGAGCTTCCTACGAGCAGTACTTC
TRBJ2-5 | NA | NA | TRBV11-2 | CASSLGGVSGETQYF | TGTGCCAGCAGCTTAGGCGGGGTATCGGGGGAGACCCAGTACTTC
TRBJ2-1 | NA | NA | TRBV11-2 | CASSLGPTVNEQFF | TGTGCCAGCAGCTTAGGTCCGACTGTCAATGAGCAGTTCTTC
TRBJ1-1 | NA | NA | TRBV19 | CASSSQGFGTEAFF | TGTGCCAGTAGTTCCCAGGGTTTTGGGACTGAAGCTTTCTTT
TRBJ1-2 | NA | NA | TRBV7-2 | CASSLERGAGGYTF | TGTGCCAGCAGCTTAGAGCGGGGGGCGGGCGGCTACACCTTC
TRBJ2-5 | NA | NA | TRBV5-4 | CASSRGAMSLQETQYF | TGTGCCAGCAGCAGGGGAGCGATGAGCCTACAAGAGACCCAGTACTTC
TRBJ2-7 | NA | TRBD1 | TRBV6-6 | CASKRTGGFGYEQYF | TGTGCCAGCAAGCGAACAGGGGGCTTCGGTTACGAGCAGTACTTC
TRBJ2-1 | once | NA | TRBV2 | CASRDDPGHPSEQFF | TGTGCCAGCAGGGACGACCCGGGACACCCCTCTGAGCAGTTCTTC
TRBJ2-3 | few | NA | TRBV10-1 | CASSEFRSSSTDTQYF | TGCGCCAGCAGTGAGTTCAGGAGCTCTAGCACAGATACGCAGTATTTT
TRBJ1-5 | NA | NA | TRBV19 | CASSAGYGQPQHF | TGTGCCAGTAGTGCAGGGTATGGACAGCCCCAGCATTTT
TRBJ1-1 | once | NA | TRBV6-6 | CASTEGVNTEAFF | TGTGCCAGCACCGAAGGGGTAAACACTGAAGCTTTCTTT
TRBJ2-1 | once | TRBD2 | TRBV2 | CASSDRRGGNNEQFF | TGTGCCAGCAGTGACCGACGGGGGGGTAACAATGAGCAGTTCTTC
TRBJ1-4 | NA | NA | TRBV7-9 | CASSSSGATNEKLFF | TGTGCCAGCAGCTCGTCAGGGGCGACTAATGAAAAACTGTTTTTT
TRBJ1-6 | few | NA | TRBV30 | CAWSVRKLGTFNSPLHF | TGTGCCTGGAGTGTACGAAAGTTGGGGACCTTCAATTCACCCCTCCACTTT
TRBJ2-3 | NA | TRBD2 | TRBV4-1 | CASSHVGLAGDGTDTQYF | TGCGCCAGCAGCCACGTTGGGCTAGCGGGGGATGGGACAGATACGCAGTATTTT
TRBJ2-2 | NA | TRBD1 | TRBV10-3 | CAIGGTGDTGELFF | TGTGCCATCGGCGGGACAGGGGACACCGGGGAGCTGTTTTTT
TRBJ2-3 | NA | NA | TRBV6-1 | CASPRQGGITDTQYF | TGTGCCAGCCCCCGGCAGGGGGGAATCACAGATACGCAGTATTTT
TRBJ1-4 | NA | NA | TRBV5-1 | CASSGTGMTNEKLFF | TGCGCCAGCAGCGGAACAGGGATGACTAATGAAAAACTGTTTTTT
TRBJ2-1 | NA | NA | TRBV7-8 | CASSLTGAAPRKFF | TGTGCCAGCAGCTTAACGGGAGCGGCCCCGAGGAAGTTCTTC
TRBJ2-7 | NA | NA | TRBV7-8 | CASSLAGRPEQYF | TGTGCCAGCAGCTTAGCGGGACGCCCCGAGCAGTACTTC
TRBJ2-2 | NA | TRBD1 | TRBV19 | CASRGQSGNTGELFF | TGTGCCAGTAGGGGACAGTCGGGTAACACCGGGGAGCTGTTTTTT
TRBJ1-2 | few | NA | TRBV30 | CAWSVGGDGGGYTF | TGTGCCTGGTCGGTCGGGGGGGACGGCGGTGGCTACACCTTC
TRBJ1-2 | NA | TRBD1 | TRBV7-3 | CASSSGQEVNGYTF | TGTGCCAGCAGCTCCGGACAGGAGGTGAATGGCTACACCTTC
TRBJ2-7 | NA | NA | TRBV2 | CASRGDIVSYEQYF | TGTGCCAGCAGGGGGGACATTGTTTCCTACGAGCAGTACTTC
TRBJ2-7 | NA | TRBD2 | TRBV2 | CASSVGRGTTYEQYF | TGTGCCAGCAGTGTGGGGCGGGGGACCACCTACGAGCAGTACTTC
TRBJ2-6 | NA | NA | TRBV5-1 | CASSLGQGAGANVLTF | TGCGCCAGCAGCTTGGGTCAGGGAGCTGGGGCCAACGTCCTGACTTTC
TRBJ2-7 | NA | NA | TRBV9 | CASSDRAPSYEQYF | TGTGCCAGCAGCGACAGGGCCCCCTCCTACGAGCAGTACTTC